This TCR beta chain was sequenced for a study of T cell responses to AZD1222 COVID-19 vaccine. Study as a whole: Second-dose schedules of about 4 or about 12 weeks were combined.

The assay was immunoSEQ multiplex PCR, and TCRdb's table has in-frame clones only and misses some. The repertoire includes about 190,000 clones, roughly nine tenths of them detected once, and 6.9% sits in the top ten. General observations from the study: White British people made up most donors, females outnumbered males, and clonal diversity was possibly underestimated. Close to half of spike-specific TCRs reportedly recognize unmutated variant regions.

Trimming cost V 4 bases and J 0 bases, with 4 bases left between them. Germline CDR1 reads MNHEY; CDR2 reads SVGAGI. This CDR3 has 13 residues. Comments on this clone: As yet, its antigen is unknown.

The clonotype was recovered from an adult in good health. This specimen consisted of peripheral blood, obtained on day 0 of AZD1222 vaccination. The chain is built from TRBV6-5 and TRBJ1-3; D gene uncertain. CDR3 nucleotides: TGTGCCAGCAGTTCCCGCTCTGGAAACACCATATATTTT. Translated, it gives CASSSRSGNTIYF.